The sequence of this T cell receptor beta chain was determined in a study of blood T cell repertoires in COVID-19. On the study more broadly: Samples of COVID-19 (acute and convalescent) were obtained from the United States, Italy and Spain. Sources were T cells, B-cell-depleted T cells, or PBMCs; the material itself was cDNA or gDNA.

This table comes from immunoSEQ multiplex PCR, and its TCRdb copy is limited to in-frame clones, with some not included. Seen here are roughly 150,000 clones, just under 85% observed once, and the top ten hold 6.5% to 9.5%. Enrollment of patients from Seattle took place during active infection, with longitudinal follow-up. This CDR3 spans 18 amino acids. CDR1 and CDR2 (germline): SGDLS, YYNGEE. V lost 0 bases and J lost 5; bases outside the gene matches: 13. This sequence joins TRBV9 and TRBJ2-5; 10 bases are shared with TRBD2. Material for sequencing was peripheral blood. This TCR came from an elderly woman with COVID-19, enrolled during active disease. This CDR3 reads CASSVGASPSGSRETQYF. The CDR3 DNA sequence: TGTGCCAGCAGCGTAGGGGCTAGTCCTAGCGGGAGTAGGGAGACCCAGTACTTC.